The source of this TCR beta chain is a study of cytomegalovirus exposure and HLA in healthy donors (dated by TCRdb to the late 2010s). About the full investigation: The 550 to 750 repertoires of the first cohort and the approximately 110 validation repertoires were produced on the same platform, according to a later analysis. The aim of the study was to test whether cataloging public T cell receptors could identify signatures of past pathogen exposure. Besides the first cohort of 666 subjects, a separate validation cohort made up of about 120 different subjects was used. The study combined high-throughput TCR immunosequencing, statistical association of individual TCRs with disease status, and machine learning to predict cytomegalovirus infection status.

V is pruned by 4 bases and J by 1 base, leaving 7 bases of the junction without a gene match. Inclusive of the bounding cysteine and phenylalanine, the CDR3 is 16 residues long. The CDR3 DNA has 48 bases and is translated from base 1. CDR1 is given as MGHRA and CDR2 as YSYEKL, both from the germline V gene. The investigation overall reported the following: A later analysis found that TCRs clustered in the first cohort also tended to co-occur in the 95 to 150 validation repertoires, with approximately 95% of cluster scores above 0. Cytomegalovirus status was reported to be diagnosed by the classifier with high specificity and sensitivity in both the original and validation cohorts. The authors suggested that the approach could potentially be generalized to other disease states and immunological phenotypes. A later analysis lacked HLA typing for the validation cohort, so it scored co-occurrence in that cohort across all 120 or so repertoires. A few of the identified cytomegalovirus-associated TCR beta chains were confirmed in vitro to be specific for cytomegalovirus antigens. Most TCR sequences were seen in very few donors, while some public TCRs were found in many individuals. The study listed 150 to 200 TCR beta chains as associated with cytomegalovirus.

Separate from the approximately 700-subject first cohort, the validation cohort of some 130 subjects was the group to which the donors belonged. On this clone: Its antigen target is currently unknown. No clone much larger than this one lies a single base away; base qualities are absent.

Library method: the immunoSEQ multiplex PCR assay. In the authors' own workflow: A statistical classification framework was developed to diagnose cytomegalovirus status using the catalog of TCR beta chain sequences. Here the immuneACCESS table is served through TCRdb, limited to in-frame sequences with V and J called. Missing clones are a known gap in these copies; in checked studies unresolved V genes cover under half, and the rest lacks a known reason. The V and J calls and clone size come from that table; D and trimming were worked out from the DNA. The table for this sample lists approximately 110,000 clones; over 90% of them were counted only once. The leading ten clones occupy more than 0.9% of the sample.

The source of this sequence is a woman aged 18-29 years in good health and CMV-seronegative. The chain employs TRBV4-1 and TRBJ1-1, with 9 bases in between that match TRBD1. Material: PBMCs. The DNA is TGCGCCAGCAGCCTTCGGACAGGGGATGGGAACACTGAAGCTTTCTTT. The encoded protein is CASSLRTGDGNTEAFF.